Below are 17 T cell receptor beta chains sequenced from a single sample in a study of blood T cells in healthy people across ages. The authors ran a second PCR of 7 to 11 cycles using a sample-barcoded 5' primer and a J-beta primer mix. From the 5' RACE reads, TCRdb called clonotypes with MiXCR, one entry per CDR3 protein. The profile shows some 940,000 distinct CDR3 sequences, 25% to 30% of them singletons. These same records also appear under a second study, on T cells of mothers and their children.

Sequencing was carried out using blood. The receptors come from a woman aged 40 to 50 in good health.

Details on this clonotype: It may be a read error: a sequence one base away is much more abundant. This chain joins TRBV29-1 and TRBJ1-5, with D perhaps matching TRBD1 (5 bases). The V gene's germline CDR1 is SQVTM and CDR2 ANQGSEA. The CDR3 extends over 13 amino acids. The CDR3, as DNA: TGCAGCGCATGGGACGGATCCAATCGGCCCCAGCATTTT. Translated: CSAWDGSNRPQHF.

The V call is TRBV28, the J call TRBJ1-2, with TRBD1 identical over 8 bases. CDR3 length equals 14 residues. Germline CDR1 is MDHEN and CDR2 is SYDVKM. With 3 bases clipped from V and 7 bases from J, the junction kept 7 bases outside the gene matches. The CDR3 DNA follows: TGTGCCAGCAGTTTCGGCAGGGGGCGCGGTGGCTACACCTTC. It encodes CASSFGRGRGGYTF.

This clonotype was seen a few times. The CDR3 coding sequence is TGTGCCAGCAGCCCCCTGACAGGCCTTAATGAAAAACTGTTTTTT. Translated: CASSPLTGLNEKLFF. The chain uses TRBV12-3 or TRBV12-4 and TRBJ1-4; tentatively, D is TRBD1 (6 bases). The CDR3 has 15 residues. The ends were cut back, 6 bases at V and 4 bases at J, with 15 bases in the middle.

Only a few counts were recorded for this clonotype. The gene calls are TRBV20-1 and TRBJ2-5; 11 bases match TRBD1. CDR3 length: 14 amino acids. Germline CDR1 reads DFQATT; CDR2 reads SNEGSKA (reference sequence). V lost 0 bases to trimming and J lost 5 bases; unmatched junction nucleotides: 2. CDR3 protein: CSAREGTGGETQYF. CDR3 DNA sequence: TGCAGTGCTAGAGAAGGGACAGGGGGGGAGACCCAGTACTTC.

The chain combines TRBV18 with TRBJ1-5; D ambiguous. Trimming took 3 bases from V and 7 from J, leaving 16 bases between them. The CDR3 is 15 residues long. Germline V gives CDR1 KGHSH, CDR2 LQKENI. CDR3 nucleotide sequence: TGTGCCAGCTCACCTGCCGCGTCGGCTCTCCAGCCCCAGCATTTT. This sequence encodes CASSPAASALQPQHF.

This clonotype was seen more than once but under ten times. The genes are TRBV4-3 and TRBJ2-1, with 12 bases lining up with TRBD2. Per germline, CDR1 LGHNA and CDR2 YSLEER. There are 19 residues in the CDR3. After removal of 1 base from V and 0 bases from J, the junction contained 7 bases not matched to a gene. Written as DNA, the CDR3 is TGCGCCAGCAGCCAAGGGGCTAGCGGGGGGGGAAGCTCCTACAATGAGCAGTTCTTC. Amino acids: CASSQGASGGGSSYNEQFF.

In this sample, this clonotype turned up many times. This chain uses TRBV29-1 with TRBJ2-7, with D uncertain. The length of the CDR3 is 13 residues. The V gene lost 2 bases and the J gene lost 4 bases, with 12 bases spanning the gap. Looked up from germline, CDR1 is SQVTM and CDR2 is ANQGSEA. CDR3 sequence reads: CSVESPADYEQYF. CDR3 DNA: TGCAGCGTTGAAAGTCCGGCAGATTACGAGCAGTACTTC.

The V gene is TRBV27, the J gene TRBJ2-4; tentatively, D is TRBD2 (5 bases). Matching the DNA end better, TRBJ2-5 makes the J call doubtful. The CDR3 extends over 15 amino acids. Germline CDR1 MNHEY, CDR2 SMNVEV (reference sequence). CDR3 DNA sequence: TGTGCCAGCAGTTTATATGACGGGGATAGCGAGACCCAGTACTTC. Translated: CASSLYDGDSETQYF.

This chain uses TRBV27 with TRBJ2-5; 9 bases line up with TRBD1. The CDR3 spans 14 residues. CDR1 and CDR2 from the germline V gene are MNHEY and SMNVEV (reference sequence). The junction had 4 bases not matched to a gene; V was cut back by 5 bases and J by 3 bases. The CDR3 here is CASSNTGGEETQYF. CDR3 nucleotide sequence: TGTGCCAGCAGTAACACAGGGGGCGAAGAGACCCAGTACTTC.

This clonotype was detected ten times or more. This chain connects TRBV5-8 to TRBJ2-7; 9 bases are shared with TRBD1. Germline V gene lookup returns CDR1 SGHTS and CDR2 YDEGEE. The CDR3 runs 14 residues. V dropped 4 bases and J dropped 3; count of bases not matched to a gene: 5. The CDR3 DNA follows: TGTGCCAGCAGCAGGGGACAGGGCTACTACGAGCAGTACTTC. This codes for CASSRGQGYYEQYF.

The V and J genes are TRBV3-1 and TRBJ2-7, with D possibly matching TRBD2 (6 bases). Germline V gives CDR1 LGHDT, CDR2 YNNKEL (reference sequence). The CDR3 runs to 16 residues. V dropped 0 bases and J dropped 1 base, with 13 bases sitting between them. CDR3 loop: CASSQDPSATSYEQYF. CDR3 nucleotide sequence: TGTGCCAGCAGCCAAGATCCTAGCGCCACATCCTACGAGCAGTACTTC.

The genes are TRBV4-2 and TRBJ2-3, with TRBD2 identical over 10 bases. The CDR3 consists of 17 residues. Germline V gives CDR1 LGHNA, CDR2 YNFKEQ. The junction had 6 bases not matched to a gene; V was cut back by 0 bases and J by 3 bases. The CDR3: CASSQEPSGGITDTQYF. For the CDR3, the DNA is TGTGCCAGCAGCCAAGAACCTAGCGGGGGCATAACAGATACGCAGTATTTT.

The rearrangement uses TRBV7-2 and TRBJ2-7; TRBD2 matches at 10 bases. The CDR3 sequence is 17 residues long. The V gene's germline CDR1 is SGHTA and CDR2 FQGNSA. After removal of 5 bases from V and 0 bases from J, the junction contained 10 bases not matched to a gene. CDR3 sequence (DNA): TGTGCCAGCAGCAAACGGACTAGCGGTGGGAGCTCCTACGAGCAGTACTTC. Protein: CASSKRTSGGSSYEQYF.

This clonotype was seen repeatedly, ten times or more. The chain couples TRBV4-1 to TRBJ2-1, with D unresolved. The CDR3 consists of 11 residues. Trimming stripped 2 bases from V and 8 bases from J, with 4 bases between. Germline values: CDR1 MGHRA, CDR2 YSYEKL. The CDR3 bases are TGCGCCAGCAGCCAAACCCATGAGCAGTTCTTC. Its translation is CASSQTHEQFF.

CDR3 coding DNA: TGTGCCAGCAGCTCCCACGTGAATTCACCCCTCCACTTT. It translates to CASSSHVNSPLHF. The gene calls are TRBV11-2 and TRBJ1-6, with unresolved D. This CDR3 region has 13 residues. CDR1 and CDR2 (germline): SGHAT, FQNNGV. V lost 4 bases to trimming and J lost 7 bases, with 8 bases between them.

The DNA for the CDR3 is TGTGCCAGCAGCTCCTTCCGTGATCAAGAGACCCAGTACTTC. This translates into CASSSFRDQETQYF. This sequence joins TRBV7-9 and TRBJ2-5; D gene uncertain. V lost 4 bases, J lost 2 bases, and 11 bases lay in between. CDR3 length equals 14 residues. Germline V gene lookup returns CDR1 SEHNR and CDR2 FQNEAQ (reference sequence). The complete variable domain, with remaining parts taken from reference TRBV7-9 and TRBJ2-5, reads DTGVSQNPRHKITKRGQNVTFRCDPISEHNRLYWYRQTLGQGPEFLTYFQNEAQLEKSRLLSDRFSAERPKGSFSTLEIQRTEQGDSAMYLCASSSFRDQETQYFGPGTRLLVL.

The sample holds many counts of this clonotype. The chain employs TRBV7-3 and TRBJ2-1; 8 bases fit TRBD1. Germline values: CDR1 SGHTA, CDR2 FQGTGA. The ends lost 0 bases at V and 6 bases at J; junction bases unmatched: 13. This CDR3 has 18 residues. CDR3 in amino acids: CASSLTPRTGKGVNEQFF. CDR3 in DNA: TGTGCCAGCAGCTTAACCCCTCGGACAGGGAAAGGGGTCAATGAGCAGTTCTTC.